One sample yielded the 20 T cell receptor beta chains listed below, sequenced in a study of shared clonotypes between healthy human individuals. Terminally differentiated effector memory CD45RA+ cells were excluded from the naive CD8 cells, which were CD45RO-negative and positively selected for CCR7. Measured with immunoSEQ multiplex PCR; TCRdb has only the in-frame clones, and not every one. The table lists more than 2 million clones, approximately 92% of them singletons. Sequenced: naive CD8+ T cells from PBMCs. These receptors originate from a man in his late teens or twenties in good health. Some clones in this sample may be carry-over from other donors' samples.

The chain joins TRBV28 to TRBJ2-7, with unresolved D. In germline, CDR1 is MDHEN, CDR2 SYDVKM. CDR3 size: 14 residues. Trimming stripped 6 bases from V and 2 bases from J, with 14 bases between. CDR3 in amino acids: CASSNDPHAYEQYF. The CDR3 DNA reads TGTGCCAGCAGCAATGATCCCCACGCCTACGAGCAGTACTTC.

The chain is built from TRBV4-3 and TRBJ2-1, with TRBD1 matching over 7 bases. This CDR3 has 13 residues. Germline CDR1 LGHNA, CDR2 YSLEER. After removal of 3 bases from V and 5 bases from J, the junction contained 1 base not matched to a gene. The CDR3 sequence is CASSQGTDNEQFF. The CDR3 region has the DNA TGCGCCAGCAGCCAGGGGACAGACAATGAGCAGTTCTTC.

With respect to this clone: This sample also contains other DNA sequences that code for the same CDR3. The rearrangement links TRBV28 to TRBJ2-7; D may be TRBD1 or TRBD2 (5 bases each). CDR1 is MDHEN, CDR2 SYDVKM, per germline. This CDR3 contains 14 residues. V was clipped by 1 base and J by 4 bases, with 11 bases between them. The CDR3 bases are TGTGCCAGCAGTTTATCAGGGTCGGGATACGAGCAGTACTTC. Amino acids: CASSLSGSGYEQYF.

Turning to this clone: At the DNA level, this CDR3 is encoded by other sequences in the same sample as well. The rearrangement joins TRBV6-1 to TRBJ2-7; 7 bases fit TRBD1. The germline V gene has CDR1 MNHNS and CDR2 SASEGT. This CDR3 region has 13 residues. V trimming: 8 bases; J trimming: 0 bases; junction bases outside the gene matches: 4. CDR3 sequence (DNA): TGTGCCAGCGGCGCAGGGGGCTCCTACGAGCAGTACTTC. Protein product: CASGAGGSYEQYF.

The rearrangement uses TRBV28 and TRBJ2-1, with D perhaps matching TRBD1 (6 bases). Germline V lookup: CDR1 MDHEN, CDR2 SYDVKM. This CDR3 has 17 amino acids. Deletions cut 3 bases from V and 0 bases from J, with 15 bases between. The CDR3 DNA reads TGTGCCAGCAGTTTTTCTTTCGGGGACATCTCCTACAATGAGCAGTTCTTC. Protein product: CASSFSFGDISYNEQFF.

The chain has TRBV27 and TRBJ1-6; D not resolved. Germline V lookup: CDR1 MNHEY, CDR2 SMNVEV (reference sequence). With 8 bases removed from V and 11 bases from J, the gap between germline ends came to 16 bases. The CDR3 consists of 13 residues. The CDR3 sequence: CASGRAPQPPLHF. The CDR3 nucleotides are TGTGCCAGCGGCCGGGCCCCGCAACCACCCCTCCACTTT.

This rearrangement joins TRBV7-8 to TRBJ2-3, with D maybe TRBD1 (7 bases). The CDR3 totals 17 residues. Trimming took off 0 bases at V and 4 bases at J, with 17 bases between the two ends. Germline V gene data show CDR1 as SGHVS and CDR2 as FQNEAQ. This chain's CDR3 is CASSLAGGQQIADTQYF. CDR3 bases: TGTGCCAGCAGCTTAGCCGGGGGACAGCAGATCGCAGATACGCAGTATTTT.

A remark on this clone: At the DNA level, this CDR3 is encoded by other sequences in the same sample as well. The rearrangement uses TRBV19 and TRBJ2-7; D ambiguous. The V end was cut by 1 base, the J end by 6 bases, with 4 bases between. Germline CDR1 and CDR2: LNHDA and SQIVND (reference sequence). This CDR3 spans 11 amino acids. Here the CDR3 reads CASSIGGEQYF. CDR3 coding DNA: TGTGCCAGTAGTATAGGGGGCGAGCAGTACTTC.

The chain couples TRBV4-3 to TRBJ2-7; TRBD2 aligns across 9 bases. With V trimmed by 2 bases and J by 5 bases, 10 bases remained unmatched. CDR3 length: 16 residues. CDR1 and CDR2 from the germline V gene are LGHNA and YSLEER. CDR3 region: CASSQSSLAGWHEQYF. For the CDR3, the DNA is TGCGCCAGCAGCCAATCCAGCCTAGCGGGATGGCACGAGCAGTACTTC.

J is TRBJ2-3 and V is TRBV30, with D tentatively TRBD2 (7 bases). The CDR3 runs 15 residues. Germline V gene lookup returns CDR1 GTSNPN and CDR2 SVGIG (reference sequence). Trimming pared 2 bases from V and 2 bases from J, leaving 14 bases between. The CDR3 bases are TGTGCCTGGAGTTTAAGAGCGGGACACACAGATACGCAGTATTTT. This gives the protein CAWSLRAGHTDTQYF.

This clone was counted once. Here the CDR3 reads CASSFHETGAYGYTF. For the CDR3, the DNA is TGTGCCAGCAGTTTCCATGAGACAGGGGCCTATGGCTACACCTTC. The J gene is TRBJ1-2, the V gene TRBV28; the match to TRBD1 covers 8 bases. The CDR3 runs 15 residues. Per the germline V gene, CDR1 is MDHEN and CDR2 is SYDVKM. J was trimmed by 4 bases and V by 3 bases; bases with no gene match: 7.

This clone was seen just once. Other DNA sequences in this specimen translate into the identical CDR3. As DNA, the CDR3 is TGTGCCAGCAGCTTACAGGGGGTGAACACTGAAGCTTTCTTT. Amino acid sequence: CASSLQGVNTEAFF. The chain recombines TRBV7-3 with TRBJ1-1; 7 nucleotides match TRBD1. J lost 0 bases, V lost 2 bases, and 0 bases had no gene match. The CDR3 loop spans 14 amino acids. CDR1 SGHTA and CDR2 FQGTGA come from the germline V gene.

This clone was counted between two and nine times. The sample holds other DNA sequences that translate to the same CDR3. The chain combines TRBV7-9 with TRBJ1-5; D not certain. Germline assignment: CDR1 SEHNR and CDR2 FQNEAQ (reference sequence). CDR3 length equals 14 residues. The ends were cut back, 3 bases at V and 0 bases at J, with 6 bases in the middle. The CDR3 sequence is CASSFPGSNQPQHF. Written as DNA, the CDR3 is TGTGCCAGCAGCTTCCCGGGTAGCAATCAGCCCCAGCATTTT.

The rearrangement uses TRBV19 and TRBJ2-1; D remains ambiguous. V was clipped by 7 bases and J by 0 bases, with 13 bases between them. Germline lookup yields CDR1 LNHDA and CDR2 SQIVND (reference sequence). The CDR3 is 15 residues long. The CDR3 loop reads CASTPGLSSYNEQFF. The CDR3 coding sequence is TGTGCCAGTACTCCTGGGTTGAGCTCCTACAATGAGCAGTTCTTC.

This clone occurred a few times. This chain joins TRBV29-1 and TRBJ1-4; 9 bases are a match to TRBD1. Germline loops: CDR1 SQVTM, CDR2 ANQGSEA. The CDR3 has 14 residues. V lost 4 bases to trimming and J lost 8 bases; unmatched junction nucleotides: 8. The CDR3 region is CSVVLGQGLEKLFF. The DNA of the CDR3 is TGCAGCGTTGTGCTGGGACAGGGTTTGGAAAAACTGTTTTTT.

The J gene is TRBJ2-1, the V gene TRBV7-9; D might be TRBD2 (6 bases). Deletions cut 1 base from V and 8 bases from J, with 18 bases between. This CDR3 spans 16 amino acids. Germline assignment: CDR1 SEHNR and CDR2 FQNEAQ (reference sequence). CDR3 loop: CASSLVLRGLGDEQFF. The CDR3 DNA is TGTGCCAGCAGCTTAGTACTGCGGGGACTTGGGGATGAGCAGTTCTTC.

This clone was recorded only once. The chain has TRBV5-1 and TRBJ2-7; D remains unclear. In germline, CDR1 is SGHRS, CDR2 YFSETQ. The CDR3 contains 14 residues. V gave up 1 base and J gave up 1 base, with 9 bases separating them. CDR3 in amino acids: CASSLHPTSYEQYF. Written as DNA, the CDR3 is TGCGCCAGCAGCTTGCACCCGACGTCCTACGAGCAGTACTTC.

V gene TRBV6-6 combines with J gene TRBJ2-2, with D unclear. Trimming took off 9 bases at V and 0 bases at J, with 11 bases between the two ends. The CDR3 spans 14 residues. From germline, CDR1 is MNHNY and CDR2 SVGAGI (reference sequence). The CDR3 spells CASAIWANTGELFF. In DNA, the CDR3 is TGTGCCAGTGCTATTTGGGCGAACACCGGGGAGCTGTTTTTT.

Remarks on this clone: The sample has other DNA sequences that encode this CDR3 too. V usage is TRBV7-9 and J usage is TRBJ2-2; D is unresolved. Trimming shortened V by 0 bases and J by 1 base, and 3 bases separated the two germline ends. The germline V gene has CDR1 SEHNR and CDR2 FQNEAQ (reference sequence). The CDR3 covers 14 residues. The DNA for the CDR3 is TGTGCCAGCAGCTTAGCCCTGAACACCGGGGAGCTGTTTTTT. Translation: CASSLALNTGELFF.

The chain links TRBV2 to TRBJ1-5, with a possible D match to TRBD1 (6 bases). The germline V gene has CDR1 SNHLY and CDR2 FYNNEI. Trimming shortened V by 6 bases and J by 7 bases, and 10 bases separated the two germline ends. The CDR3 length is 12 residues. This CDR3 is CASSRGAQPQHF. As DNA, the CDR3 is TGTGCCAGCAGCCGGGGGGCCCAGCCCCAGCATTTT. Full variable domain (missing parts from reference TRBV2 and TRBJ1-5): EPEVTQTPSHQVTQMGQEVILRCVPISNHLYFYWYRQILGQKVEFLVSFYNNEISEKSEIFDDQFSVERPDGSNFTLKIRSTKLEDSAMYFCASSRGAQPQHFGDGTRLSIL.